This record concerns one T cell receptor beta chain sequence. The sample comes from a study of blood T cells in healthy people across ages. Germline V CDR1 and CDR2: SGHRS, YFSETQ. This CDR3 spans 15 amino acids. V lost 4 bases and J lost 5; bases outside the gene matches: 10. Using a J-beta primer mix together with a sample-barcoded 5' primer, a second PCR was run for roughly 6 to 11 cycles. TCRdb re-called the 5' RACE reads with MiXCR, one entry per CDR3 protein. The sample comprises around 1.5 million distinct CDR3 sequences, roughly 40% of which are singletons, and roughly 8.2% rests with the top ten.

Sequencing used blood. J is TRBJ2-5 and V is TRBV5-1, with TRBD2 matching 8 bases. This clonotype was sampled from a woman aged 18-29 years in good health. The CDR3 DNA is TGCGCCAGCAGCCCCTACCCCGGGACTAGTGAGACCCAGTACTTC. Translation gives CASSPYPGTSETQYF.